The TCR beta chain under discussion was sequenced for a study of metastatic and nonmetastatic thyroid tumors. Overall study context: Patients with malignant and benign thyroid disease provided blood and tumor or nodule tissue, whose repertoires were compared. Study results and caveats: Malignant thyroid tumors reportedly exceeded benign nodules significantly in TCR beta diversity, with the difference appearing in blood and tumor.

Germline CDR1 reads MNHNS; CDR2 reads SASEGT. This CDR3 is built from 16 residues. TCRdb reassembled clones from the PCR reads with MiXCR. The profile shows under 95,000 clones, about 13% of them singletons. Prior to thyroid surgery, none of the patients had received any treatment. This clone was counted between two and nine times. Its target is unknown. A junction boundary mismatches the germline segment, possibly from a read error. The receptor was derived from a female donor with papillary thyroid cancer or a benign thyroid nodule (not recorded which). Some clones in this sample may be carry-over from other donors' samples. Sequences were obtained from blood. This rearrangement joins TRBV6-1 to TRBJ2-2, with 8 positions matching TRBD1. The DNA of the CDR3 is TGTGCCAGCAGCCCACAGGGGGTTAGGAACACCGGGGATCTGTTTTTT. This codes for CASSPQGVRNTGDLFF.